The 9 T cell receptor beta chains listed next were all sequenced from one sample in a study of lung T cells in sarcoidosis with Löfgren's syndrome. MiXCR was run by TCRdb on the reads, yielding one entry per CDR3 protein. The sample contains around 1,100 distinct CDR3 sequences, 22% of which appear only once. The sequencing input was CD4+ T cells from PBMCs. These receptors came from a human donor with sarcoidosis (Löfgren's syndrome or another form), or a control subject (not recorded which).

This clonotype was detected only a few times. The V call is TRBV11-2, the J call TRBJ1-4; D perhaps matches TRBD1 (6 bases). Germline V gene sequence: CDR1 SGHAT, CDR2 FQNNGV. V was pared by 5 bases and J by 3 bases, with 13 bases between. The CDR3 is 15 residues long. The CDR3 here is CASSPRTEPNEKLFF. The CDR3 DNA follows: TGTGCCAGCAGCCCCCGGACAGAACCTAATGAAAAACTGTTTTTT.

In its sample, this clonotype is medium-sized. A much bigger clone sits one base away, suggesting this may be a read error. This sequence joins TRBV6-6 and TRBJ1-2; TRBD1 is a possible D gene (6 bases). The CDR3 is 14 amino acids. Germline CDR1 reads MNHNY; CDR2 reads SVGAGI (reference sequence). V was shortened by 2 bases and J by 7 bases, with 14 bases between the two germline ends. In DNA form, the CDR3 reads TGTGCCAGCAGTTACATCCTGGGGGCCCGTGGCTACACCTTC. Translated, it gives CASSYILGARGYTF.

Points on this clonotype: One end of the junction does not line up with germline, which may come from a read error. This rearrangement joins TRBV28 to TRBJ1-1; D unresolved. Germline CDR1 is MDHEN and CDR2 is SYDVKM. The CDR3 extends over 14 amino acids. For the CDR3, the DNA is TGTGCCAGCAGAATACAACTACCGAACACTGAAGCTTTCTTC. Its translation: CASRIQLPNTEAFF.

The CDR3 DNA sequence: TGTGCCACGGCGAGGTGCAGGGGTGAAGCTTTCTTT. Protein sequence: CATARCRGEAFF. V gene TRBV15 combines with J gene TRBJ1-1; the D gene is possibly TRBD1 (6 bases). The CDR3 sequence is 12 residues long. V lost 9 bases to trimming and J lost 7 bases, with 15 bases between them. In germline, CDR1 is LNHNV, CDR2 YYDKDF (reference sequence).

Relative to its sample, this clonotype is medium-sized. V gene TRBV7-3 combines with J gene TRBJ2-1; 11 bases are shared with TRBD1. Germline-derived CDR1 and CDR2 are SGHTA and FQGTGA. V trimming: 4 bases; J trimming: 12 bases; junction bases outside the gene matches: 5. This CDR3 contains 13 residues. In DNA, the CDR3 is TGTGCCAGCAGCTCGGGACAGGGGGTTGCGCAGTTCTTC. Residues: CASSSGQGVAQFF.

Remarks on this clonotype: Its ends do not fully match the called genes, so a read error is possible. This rearrangement joins TRBV15 to TRBJ2-6, with a weak D call TRBD1 (5 bases). This CDR3 has 14 amino acids. Germline CDR1 and CDR2: LNHNV and YYDKDF (reference sequence). The CDR3 DNA reads as TGTGCCACCAGCAGGGTATCTGGGGCCAACGCCCTGACTTTC. Residues: CATSRVSGANALTF.

For this clonotype: The junction and the germline gene differ at one end; a read error may be behind it. The CDR3 bases are TGTGCCGGCAGCGGGGGGTACGAGCAGCACTTC. As protein: CAGSGGYEQHF. The rearrangement joins TRBV11-2 to TRBJ2-7; 9 bases are shared with TRBD2. The length of the CDR3 is 11 residues. The germline V gene has CDR1 SGHAT and CDR2 FQNNGV.

This chain connects TRBV7-8 to TRBJ1-3; D possibly corresponds to TRBD1 (5 bases). Germline CDR1 reads SGHVS; CDR2 reads FQNEAQ. The V end was cut by 1 base, the J end by 0 bases, with 19 bases between. The CDR3 consists of 19 residues. The CDR3 spells CASSLEGFEGPTSGNTIYF. CDR3 nucleotides: TGTGCCAGCAGCTTAGAGGGTTTCGAGGGACCAACCTCTGGAAACACCATATATTTT. Combining the CDR3 with reference TRBV7-8 and TRBJ1-3 gives the whole variable domain GAGVSQSPRYKVAKRGQDVALRCDPISGHVSLFWYQQALGQGPEFLTYFQNEAQLDKSGLPSDRFFAERPEGSVSTLKIQRTQQEDSAVYLCASSLEGFEGPTSGNTIYFGEGSWLTVV.

Concerning this clonotype: Given a much more abundant clone one base away, this may be a read error. The rearrangement uses TRBV30 and TRBJ1-5; D is unclear. Germline V gene data show CDR1 as GTSNPN and CDR2 as SVGIG (reference sequence). CDR3 length: 13 residues. CDR3 in amino acids: CAWSVDGREPQQF. Written as DNA, the CDR3 is TGTGCCTGGAGTGTAGACGGGCGGGAGCCCCAGCAGTTT.